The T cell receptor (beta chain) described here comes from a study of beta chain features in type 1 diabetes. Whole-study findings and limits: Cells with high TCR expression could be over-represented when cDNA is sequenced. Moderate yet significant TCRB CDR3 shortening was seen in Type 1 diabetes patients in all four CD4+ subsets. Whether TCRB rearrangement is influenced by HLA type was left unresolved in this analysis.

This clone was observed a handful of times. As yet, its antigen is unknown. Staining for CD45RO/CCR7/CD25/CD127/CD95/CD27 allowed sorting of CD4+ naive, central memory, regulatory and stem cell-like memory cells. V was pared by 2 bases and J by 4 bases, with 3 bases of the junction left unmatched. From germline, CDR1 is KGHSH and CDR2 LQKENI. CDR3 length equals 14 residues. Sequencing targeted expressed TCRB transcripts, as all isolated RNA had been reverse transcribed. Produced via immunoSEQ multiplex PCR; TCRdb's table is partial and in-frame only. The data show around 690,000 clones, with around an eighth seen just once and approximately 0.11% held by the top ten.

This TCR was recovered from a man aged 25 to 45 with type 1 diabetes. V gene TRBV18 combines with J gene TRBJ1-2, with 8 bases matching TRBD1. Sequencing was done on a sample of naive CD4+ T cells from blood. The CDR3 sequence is CASSPRQGLYGYTF. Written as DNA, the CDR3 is TGTGCCAGCTCACCAAGACAGGGGCTCTATGGCTACACCTTC.